The clone carrying this TCR beta chain was seen a few times. Its antigen is unidentified. The data derive from a study of read filtering for tumor transcriptome and immune sequencing. Study-wide context: By R-ISS, stages I, II and III held around 8, 16 and 7 patients.

CDR3 length equals 17 residues. The germline gives CDR1 LNHNV, CDR2 YYDKDF (reference sequence). J lost 7 bases, V lost 0 bases, and 7 bases had no gene match. Findings and caveats of the study: This fraction held mixed bone marrow immune cells after CD138-negative sorting.

The library was built from roughly 400 ng RNA with molecular barcoded adaptors for alpha/delta and beta/gamma chains. TCRdb fed the reads into MiXCR, producing one record per CDR3 protein. The data hold 45,000 to 55,000 distinct CDR3 sequences, with roughly a fifth observed a single time. This TCR was recovered from a donor over 35 with multiple myeloma. The sequenced sample was a population of CD138-negative cells sorted from bone marrow. The J gene is TRBJ2-3, the V gene TRBV15; 13 bases match TRBD2. The CDR3 reads CATSRESPGLAGNTQYF. The CDR3 DNA follows: TGTGCCACCAGCAGAGAATCCCCGGGACTAGCGGGAAATACGCAGTATTTT. The whole variable domain, remainder taken from reference TRBV15 and TRBJ2-3, is DAMVIQNPRYQVTQFGKPVTLSCSQTLNHNVMYWYQQKSSQAPKLLFHYYDKDFNNEADTPDNFQSRRPNTSFCFLDIRSPGLGDTAMYLCATSRESPGLAGNTQYFGPGTRLTVL.